The next 4 T cell receptor beta chains were all read from a single sample in a study of blood T cell repertoires in COVID-19. The method was immunoSEQ multiplex PCR; TCRdb's version includes in-frame clones alone and lacks a portion of them. The sample lists 110,000 or so clones, 81% occurring once. Input material: peripheral blood. These receptor sequences come from a man aged 45 to 65 with acute or convalescent COVID-19.

The V gene is TRBV9, the J gene TRBJ1-2, with D uncertain. V gave up 3 bases and J gave up 4 bases, with 22 bases separating them. CDR1 SGDLS and CDR2 YYNGEE come from the germline V gene. The CDR3 covers 17 residues. The CDR3 loop reads CASSAGFPGVAPYGYTF. The CDR3 DNA sequence: TGTGCCAGCAGCGCTGGGTTCCCCGGGGTCGCCCCCTATGGCTACACCTTC.

The chain combines TRBV7-8 with TRBJ2-3; 10 positions match TRBD2. The length of the CDR3 is 14 residues. Trimming at V came to 5 bases and at J to 7 bases, leaving 6 bases not matched to a gene. CDR1 and CDR2 from the germline V gene are SGHVS and FQNEAQ. The DNA for the CDR3 is TGTGCCAGCAGCCGAGCGGGGGGGCTACATACGCAGTATTTT. It specifies CASSRAGGLHTQYF. Full variable domain (rest looked up from reference TRBV7-8 and TRBJ2-3): GAGVSQSPRYKVAKRGQDVALRCDPISGHVSLFWYQQALGQGPEFLTYFQNEAQLDKSGLPSDRFFAERPEGSVSTLKIQRTQQEDSAVYLCASSRAGGLHTQYFGPGTRLTVL.

The chain has TRBV6-1 and TRBJ2-1; 8 bases agree with TRBD2. The length of the CDR3 is 16 residues. CDR1 is MNHNS and CDR2 is SASEGT in the germline V gene. The ends lost 2 bases at V and 0 bases at J; junction bases unmatched: 3. The CDR3 nucleotides are TGTGCCAGCAGTGAATCGGGGGGGCCCTCCTACAATGAGCAGTTCTTC. Protein product: CASSESGGPSYNEQFF.

This clone was detected once. The chain couples TRBV6-1 to TRBJ1-5; 12 bases are shared with TRBD1. Germline CDR1 is MNHNS and CDR2 is SASEGT. The trim removed 1 base at V and 1 base at J, leaving 5 bases unmatched. CDR3 length equals 18 residues. The CDR3 nucleotides read TGTGCCAGCAGTGAAGGGGGACAGGGGGCTGAAAGCAATCAGCCCCAGCATTTT. This codes for CASSEGGQGAESNQPQHF.